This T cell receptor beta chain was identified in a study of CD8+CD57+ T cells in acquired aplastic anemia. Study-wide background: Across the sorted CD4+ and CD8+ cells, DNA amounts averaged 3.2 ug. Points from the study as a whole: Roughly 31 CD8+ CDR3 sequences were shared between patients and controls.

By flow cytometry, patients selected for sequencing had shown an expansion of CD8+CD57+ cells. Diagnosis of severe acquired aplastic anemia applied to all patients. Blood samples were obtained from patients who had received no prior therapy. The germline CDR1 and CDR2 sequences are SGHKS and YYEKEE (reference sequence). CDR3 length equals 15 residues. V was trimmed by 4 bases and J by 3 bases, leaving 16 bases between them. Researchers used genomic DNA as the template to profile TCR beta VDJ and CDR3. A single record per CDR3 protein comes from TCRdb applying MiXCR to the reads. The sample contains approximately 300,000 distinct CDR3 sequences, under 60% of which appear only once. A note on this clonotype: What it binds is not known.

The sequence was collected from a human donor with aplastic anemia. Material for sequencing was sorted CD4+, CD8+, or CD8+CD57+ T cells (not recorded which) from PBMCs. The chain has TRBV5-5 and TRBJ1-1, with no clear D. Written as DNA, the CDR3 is TGTGCCAGCAGCCGACCTCAGGTCGGGGACACTGAAGCTTTCTTT. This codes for CASSRPQVGDTEAFF.